This section outlines one T cell receptor (beta chain) sequence together with its context. No antigen is known for it. This sample stems from a study of T cells in Graves' hyperthyroidism and ophthalmopathy. Trimming removed 5 bases from V and 3 bases from J; junction bases left unmatched: 2. The CDR3 is 15 amino acids. Germline CDR1 is MNHNS and CDR2 is SASEGT. Template material for amplifying TCR beta CDR3 regions consisted of RNA transcripts. HTBI primers were the set used in a first-round RT-PCR of the TCR CDR3. TCRdb re-called the multiplex PCR reads with MiXCR, one entry per CDR3 protein. The sample has around 570,000 distinct CDR3 sequences, just under 20% seen once. Overall study findings and caveats: Blood also held most thyroid clonotypes expanded beyond 0.001.

Sequenced sample: blood. The chain recombines TRBV6-1 with TRBJ2-2; 11 bases match TRBD2. The clonotype comes from a man aged 40-55 years with Graves' ophthalmopathy. CDR3 in DNA: TGTGCCAGCAGTACTAGCGGGGGAGACACCGGGGAGCTGTTTTTT. It translates to CASSTSGGDTGELFF.